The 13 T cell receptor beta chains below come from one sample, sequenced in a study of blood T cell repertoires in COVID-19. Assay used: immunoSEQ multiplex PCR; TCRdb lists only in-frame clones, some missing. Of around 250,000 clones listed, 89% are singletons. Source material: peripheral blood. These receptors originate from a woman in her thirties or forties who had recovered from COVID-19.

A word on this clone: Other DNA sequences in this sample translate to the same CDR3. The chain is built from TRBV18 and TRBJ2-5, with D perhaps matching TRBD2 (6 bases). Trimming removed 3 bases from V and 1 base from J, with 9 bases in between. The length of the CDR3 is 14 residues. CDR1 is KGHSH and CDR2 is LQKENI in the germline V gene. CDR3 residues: CASSPGGGQETQYF. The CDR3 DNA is TGTGCCAGCTCACCGGGGGGTGGCCAAGAGACCCAGTACTTC. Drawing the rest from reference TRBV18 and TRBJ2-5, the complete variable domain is NAGVMQNPRHLVRRRGQEARLRCSPMKGHSHVYWYRQLPEEGLKFMVYLQKENIIDESGMPKERFSAEFPKEGPSILRIQQVVRGDSAAYFCASSPGGGQETQYFGPGTRLLVL.

The CDR3 coding sequence is TGTGCCAGCAGCGTAGGGCCCCCTCCAGATACGCAGTATTTT. This sequence encodes CASSVGPPPDTQYF. This chain links TRBV9 with TRBJ2-3; D unclear. Trimming shortened V by 0 bases and J by 4 bases, and 9 bases separated the two germline ends. The CDR3 sequence is 14 residues long. Per germline, CDR1 SGDLS and CDR2 YYNGEE.

CDR3 amino acids: CASSFGGGVYEQYF. Here the CDR3 DNA reads TGCGCCAGCAGCTTTGGAGGGGGGGTCTACGAGCAGTACTTC. The J gene is TRBJ2-7, the V gene TRBV5-1; D might be TRBD2 (7 bases). CDR1 and CDR2 (germline): SGHRS, YFSETQ. Deletions cut 2 bases from V and 3 bases from J, with 12 bases between. The CDR3 has 14 residues.

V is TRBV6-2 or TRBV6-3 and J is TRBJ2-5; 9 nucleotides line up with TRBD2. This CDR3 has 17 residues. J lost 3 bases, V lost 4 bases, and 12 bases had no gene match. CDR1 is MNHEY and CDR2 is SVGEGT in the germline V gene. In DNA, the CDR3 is TGTGCCAGCAGTTCCCTCGTCGCGGGAGGGCCGAAAGAGACCCAGTACTTC. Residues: CASSSLVAGGPKETQYF.

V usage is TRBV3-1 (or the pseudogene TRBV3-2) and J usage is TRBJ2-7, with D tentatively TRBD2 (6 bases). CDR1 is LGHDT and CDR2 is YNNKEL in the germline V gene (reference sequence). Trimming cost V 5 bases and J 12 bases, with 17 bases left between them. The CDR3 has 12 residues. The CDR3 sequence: CASSSGTSVMYV. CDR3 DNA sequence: TGTGCCAGCAGCTCCGGGACTTCCGTGATGTACGTC.

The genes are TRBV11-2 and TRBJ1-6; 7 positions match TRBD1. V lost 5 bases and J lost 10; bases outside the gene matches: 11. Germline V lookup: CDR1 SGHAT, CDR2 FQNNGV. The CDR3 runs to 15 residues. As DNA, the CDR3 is TGTGCCAGCAGCAGAAGTCCAGGGGGAAGATCACCCCTCCACTTT. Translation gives CASSRSPGGRSPLHF.

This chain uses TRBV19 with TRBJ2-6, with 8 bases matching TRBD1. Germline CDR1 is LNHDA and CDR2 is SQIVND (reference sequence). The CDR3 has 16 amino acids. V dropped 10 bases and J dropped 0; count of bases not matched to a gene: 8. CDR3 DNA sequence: TGTGCCACCAAGACAGGGGCCTTCTCTGGGGCCAACGTCCTGACTTTC. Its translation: CATKTGAFSGANVLTF. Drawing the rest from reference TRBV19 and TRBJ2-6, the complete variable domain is DGGITQSPKYLFRKEGQNVTLSCEQNLNHDAMYWYRQDPGQGLRLIYYSQIVNDFQKGDIAEGYSVSREKKESFPLTVTSAQKNPTAFYLCATKTGAFSGANVLTFGAGSRLTVL.

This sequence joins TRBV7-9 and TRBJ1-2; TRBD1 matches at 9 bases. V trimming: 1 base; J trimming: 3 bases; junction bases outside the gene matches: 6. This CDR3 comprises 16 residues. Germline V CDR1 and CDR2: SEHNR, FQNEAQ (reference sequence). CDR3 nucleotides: TGTGCCAGCAGCTTAGGTGCAGGACAGGGGTACTATGGCTACACCTTC. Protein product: CASSLGAGQGYYGYTF. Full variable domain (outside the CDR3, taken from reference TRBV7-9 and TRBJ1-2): DTGVSQNPRHKITKRGQNVTFRCDPISEHNRLYWYRQTLGQGPEFLTYFQNEAQLEKSRLLSDRFSAERPKGSFSTLEIQRTEQGDSAMYLCASSLGAGQGYYGYTFGSGTRLTVV.

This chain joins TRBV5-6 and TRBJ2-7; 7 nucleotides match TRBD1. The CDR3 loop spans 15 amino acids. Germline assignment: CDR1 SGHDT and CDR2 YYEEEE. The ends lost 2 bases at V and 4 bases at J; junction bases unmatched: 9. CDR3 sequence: CASSFSGQVGYEQYF. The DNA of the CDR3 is TGTGCCAGCAGCTTTTCTGGACAGGTAGGGTACGAGCAGTACTTC.

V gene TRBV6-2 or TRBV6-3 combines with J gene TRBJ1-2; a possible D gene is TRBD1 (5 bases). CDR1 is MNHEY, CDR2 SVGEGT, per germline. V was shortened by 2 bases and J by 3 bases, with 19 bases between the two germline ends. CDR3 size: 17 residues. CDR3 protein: CASSYDPSPGDDYGYTF. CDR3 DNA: TGTGCCAGCAGTTACGATCCTAGCCCGGGGGACGACTATGGCTACACCTTC.

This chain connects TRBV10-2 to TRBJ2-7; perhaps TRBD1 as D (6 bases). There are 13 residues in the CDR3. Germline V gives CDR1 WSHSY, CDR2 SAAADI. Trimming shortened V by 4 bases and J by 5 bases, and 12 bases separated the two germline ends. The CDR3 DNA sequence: TGCGCCAGCAGTGTCAGGGGATTCGACGAGCAGTACTTC. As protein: CASSVRGFDEQYF.

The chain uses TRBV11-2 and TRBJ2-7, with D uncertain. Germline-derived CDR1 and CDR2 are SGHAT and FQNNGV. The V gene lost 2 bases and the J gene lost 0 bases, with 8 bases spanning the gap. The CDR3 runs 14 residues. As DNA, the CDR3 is TGTGCCAGCAGCTTAACCAGTGGCTCCTACGAGCAGTACGTC. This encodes CASSLTSGSYEQYV.

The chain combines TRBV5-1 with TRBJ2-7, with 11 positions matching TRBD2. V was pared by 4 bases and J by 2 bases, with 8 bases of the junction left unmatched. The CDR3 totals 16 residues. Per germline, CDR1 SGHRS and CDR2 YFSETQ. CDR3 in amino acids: CASSSPSGRTTYEQYV. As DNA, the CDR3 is TGCGCCAGCAGCAGTCCTAGCGGGAGGACCACCTACGAGCAGTACGTC.